This TCR beta chain appears in the sequencing data of a study of T cell responses to AZD1222 COVID-19 vaccine. As for this clone: Its antigen is undetermined.

CDR3 length equals 14 residues. Germline lookup yields CDR1 SGHRS and CDR2 YFSETQ. Trimming took 0 bases from V and 8 from J, leaving 12 bases between them. Study observations and caveats: Most donors were white British, females outnumbered males, and clonal diversity was possibly underestimated. Across the whole spike, CD4 TCRs peaked at regions 160-218 and 743-854.

Generated by immunoSEQ multiplex PCR, the TCRdb table keeps only in-frame clones and is missing some. The data show 84,000 or so clones, about 92% seen once. V gene TRBV5-1 combines with J gene TRBJ2-1; possible D gene TRBD2, 5 bases. The TCR was taken from an adult in good health. The starting material was peripheral blood, obtained on day 0 of AZD1222 vaccination. CDR3 residues: CASSLALAGHEQFF. CDR3 bases: TGCGCCAGCAGCTTGGCCTTGGCGGGCCATGAGCAGTTCTTC.